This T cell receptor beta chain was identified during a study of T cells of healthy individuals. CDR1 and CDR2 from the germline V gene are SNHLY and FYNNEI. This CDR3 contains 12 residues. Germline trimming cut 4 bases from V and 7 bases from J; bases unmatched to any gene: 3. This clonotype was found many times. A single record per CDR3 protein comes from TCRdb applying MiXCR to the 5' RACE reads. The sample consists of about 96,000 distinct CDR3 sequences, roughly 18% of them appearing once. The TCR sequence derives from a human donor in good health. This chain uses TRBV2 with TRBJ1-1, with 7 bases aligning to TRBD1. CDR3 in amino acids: CASSGDSLEAFF. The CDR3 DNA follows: TGTGCCAGCAGTGGGGACAGTCTTGAAGCTTTCTTT.